The source of this T cell receptor (beta chain) is a study of blood T cell repertoires in COVID-19 (dated by TCRdb to 2018 to 2021). About the investigation overall: Collaborator samples came from the United States, Italy and Spain and covered acute and convalescent phases of COVID-19. The repertoires were released in a freely available public database meant as a resource for research on the immune response to SARS-CoV-2. Samples were obtained from the ongoing ImmuneRACE study (first 160 participants) and from about 1,300 subjects provided by 6 global collaborators. The sample metadata nearly always contained a de-identified subject ID, COVID-19 status, age in years and sex. The dataset comprised deeply sampled blood TCRbeta repertoires from subjects exposed to, actively infected with, or recovered from COVID-19. The material from the prospective study consisted of cDNA or gDNA derived from T cells, B-cell-depleted T cells, or PBMCs. Where HLA class I and class II types were available, the types were taken from metadata supplied by the sample provider, not from assay-based typing.

Enrolling through a virtual design, the prospective study's participants ranged in age from roughly 18 to 89 years and lived across 24 United States geographic areas. Cohort assignment in the prospective study relied on participant-reported clinical history from a screening survey and a study questionnaire. Recovered participants in ImmuneRACE Cohort 3 were defined by two consecutive negative NP/OP PCR tests, clearance by a healthcare professional, or resolution of symptoms. Mobile phlebotomists in the prospective study collected whole blood, serum and a nasopharyngeal or oropharyngeal swab from every participant. Additional blood draws and questionnaires over an approximately two-month period could optionally be provided by prospective study participants. Prospective study blood samples were shipped either frozen or at room temperature before DNA extraction. A note on this clone: Its binding antigen is unknown. The input lacks base qualities; no much larger clone sits a single base away.

Here is what the overall study found, with its caveats: How much clinical and demographic metadata was included differed by source and by participant, and the metadata was provided uncurated.

Trimming accounts for 0 bases at V and 1 base at J, while the number of junction bases matched to no gene is 7. Taken from the germline V gene, the CDR1 and CDR2 loops are SGDLS and YYNGEE. The CDR3 holds 17 amino acids from the cysteine to the phenylalanine. Only the CDR3 DNA is retained, 51 bases long and in frame from the first base. TCRbeta CDR3 regions were amplified from genomic DNA by means of the immunoSEQ Assay, a bias-controlled multiplex PCR. The source study handled its data this way. The number of nucleated cells in each sample was estimated from the amplification of reference gene primers within the assay. To quantify the absolute abundance of each unique TCRbeta CDR3 rearrangement, sequence reads were collapsed and filtered. Productive Simpson clonality was computed per sample as the square root of Simpson's diversity index over productive rearrangements. The table comes from immuneACCESS by way of TCRdb, which keeps in-frame sequences with V and J called. Part of the clones is missing from these tables; in studies checked, under half for an unresolved V gene and the rest for unknown reasons. From that table come the V and J calls and clone size; the DNA was used to work out D and trimming. The sample table lists nearly 400,000 clones, around nine tenths of them with a count of one. The ten most abundant clones make up 1.5% to 2% of the sample.

The clonotype originates from a woman younger than 45 who had recovered from COVID-19. The sequenced sample consisted of PBMCs or T cells enriched from blood (not recorded which). The rearrangement joined TRBV9 to TRBJ1-1, with TRBD1 matching 9 junction bases. The DNA sequence is as follows: TGTGCCAGCAGCGTAGATCCACAGGGGGCGAGGAACACTGAAGCTTTCTTT. The translation is CASSVDPQGARNTEAFF.